The source of this TCR beta chain is a study of cytomegalovirus exposure and HLA in healthy donors. The PCR made use of 60 Vbeta and 13 Jbeta primers. TCRdb's table, derived via immunoSEQ multiplex PCR, lists solely in-frame clones and lacks some. This sample carries fewer than 200,000 clones, around 79% of them seen once, and the ten largest clones take approximately 6.3%. Trimming removed 5 bases at V and 5 bases at J, with 16 bases between. Germline loops: CDR1 PRHDT, CDR2 FYEKMQ (reference sequence). The CDR3 has 15 residues. The sample taken for sequencing was PBMCs. V gene TRBV13 combines with J gene TRBJ1-5; D may be TRBD1 (6 bases). This receptor was taken from a man aged 35 to 55 in good health and CMV-seropositive. The CDR3 loop is CASSRTGWGHQPQHF. As DNA, the CDR3 is TGTGCCAGCAGCCGCACGGGTTGGGGGCATCAGCCCCAGCATTTT.